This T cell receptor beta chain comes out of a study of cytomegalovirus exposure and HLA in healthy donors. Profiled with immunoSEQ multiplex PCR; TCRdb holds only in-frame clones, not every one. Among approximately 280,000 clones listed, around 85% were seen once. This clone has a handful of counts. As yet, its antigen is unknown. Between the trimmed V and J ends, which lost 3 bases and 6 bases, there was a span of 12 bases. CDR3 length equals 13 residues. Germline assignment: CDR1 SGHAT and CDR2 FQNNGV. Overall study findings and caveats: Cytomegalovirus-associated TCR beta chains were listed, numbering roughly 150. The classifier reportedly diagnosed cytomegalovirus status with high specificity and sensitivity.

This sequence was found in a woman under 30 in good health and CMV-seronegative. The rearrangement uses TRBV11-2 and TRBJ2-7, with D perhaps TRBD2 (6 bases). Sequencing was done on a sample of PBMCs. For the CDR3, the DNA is TGTGCCAGCAGCTTTAGGCAGGGAGGCGAGCAGTACTTC. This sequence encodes CASSFRQGGEQYF.